Following are 5 T cell receptor beta chains from one sample sequenced in a study of blood T cell repertoires in COVID-19. Libraries were prepared by immunoSEQ multiplex PCR; TCRdb keeps only in-frame clonotypes and omits some of them. The profile shows more than 300,000 clones, approximately 89% of them singletons. The sample consisted of PBMCs or T cells enriched from blood (not recorded which). The receptors shown here come from a middle-aged man in a cohort exposed to, infected with or recovered from COVID-19 (not recorded which).

V gene TRBV29-1 combines with J gene TRBJ2-7; 8 bases agree with TRBD2. V dropped 1 base and J dropped 6; count of bases not matched to a gene: 2. The germline V gene has CDR1 SQVTM and CDR2 ANQGSEA. The CDR3 has 12 residues. This CDR3 reads CSVEGAGAEQYF. As DNA, the CDR3 is TGCAGCGTTGAAGGAGCGGGGGCCGAGCAGTACTTC.

The gene calls are TRBV3-1 (or the pseudogene TRBV3-2) and TRBJ2-3, with D possibly matching TRBD1 (5 bases). V lost 1 base and J 14 bases, leaving 13 bases between the germline ends. This CDR3 spans 12 amino acids. The germline V gene has CDR1 LGHDT and CDR2 YNNKEL (reference sequence). CDR3: CASSQVQGVPYF. The CDR3 DNA follows: TGTGCCAGCAGCCAAGTTCAGGGCGTGCCGTATTTT.

The chain is built from TRBV30 and TRBJ2-1, with 13 nucleotides matching TRBD2. Germline loops: CDR1 GTSNPN, CDR2 SVGIG (reference sequence). V lost 1 base, J lost 3 bases, and 18 bases stayed unmatched. This CDR3 contains 21 residues. The DNA of the CDR3 is TGTGCCTGGAGTGGATTATTGGGCGGGACTAGCGGGAAGAACCACTACAATGAGCAGTTCTTC. Amino acids: CAWSGLLGGTSGKNHYNEQFF. Drawing the rest from reference TRBV30 and TRBJ2-1, the complete variable domain is SQTIHQWPATLVQPVGSPLSLECTVEGTSNPNLYWYRQAAGRGLQLLFYSVGIGQISSEVPQNLSASRPQDRQFILSSKKLLLSDSGFYLCAWSGLLGGTSGKNHYNEQFFGPGTRLTVL.

Of note for this clone: The same CDR3 can be traced to other DNA sequences in this sample. The chain links TRBV18 to TRBJ2-7, with 8 nucleotides matching TRBD1. V lost 2 bases to trimming and J lost 1 base; unmatched junction nucleotides: 4. This CDR3 contains 15 residues. The V gene's germline CDR1 is KGHSH and CDR2 LQKENI. The DNA of the CDR3 is TGTGCCAGCTCACCAGGTCAGGGGGCTTCCTACGAGCAGTACTTC. It is translated as CASSPGQGASYEQYF.

The chain employs TRBV5-5 and TRBJ1-5; TRBD1 is a possible D gene (6 bases). The length of the CDR3 is 14 residues. Germline V gene sequence: CDR1 SGHKS, CDR2 YYEKEE (reference sequence). Trimming stripped 4 bases from V and 3 bases from J, with 11 bases between. In nucleotides, the CDR3 is TGTGCCAGCAGCCCGGACAGTTCCAATCAGCCCCAGCATTTT. This sequence encodes CASSPDSSNQPQHF.